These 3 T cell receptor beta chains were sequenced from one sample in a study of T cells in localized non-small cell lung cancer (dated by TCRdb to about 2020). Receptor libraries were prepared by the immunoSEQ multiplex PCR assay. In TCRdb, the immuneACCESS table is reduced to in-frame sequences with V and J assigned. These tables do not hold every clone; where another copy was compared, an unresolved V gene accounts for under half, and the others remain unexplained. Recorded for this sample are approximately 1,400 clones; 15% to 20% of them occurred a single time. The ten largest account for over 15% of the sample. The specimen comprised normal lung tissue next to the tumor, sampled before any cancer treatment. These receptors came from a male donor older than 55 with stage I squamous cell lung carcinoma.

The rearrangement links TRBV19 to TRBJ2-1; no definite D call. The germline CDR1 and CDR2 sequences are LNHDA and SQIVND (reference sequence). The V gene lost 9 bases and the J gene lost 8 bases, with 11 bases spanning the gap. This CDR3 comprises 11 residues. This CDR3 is CASALGYEQFF. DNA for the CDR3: TGTGCCAGCGCGTTGGGTTATGAGCAGTTCTTC.

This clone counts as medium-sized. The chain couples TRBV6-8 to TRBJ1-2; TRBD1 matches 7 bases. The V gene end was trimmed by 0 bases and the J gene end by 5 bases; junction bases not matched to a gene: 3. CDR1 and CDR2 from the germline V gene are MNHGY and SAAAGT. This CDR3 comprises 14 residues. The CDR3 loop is CASSYSGQTYGYTF. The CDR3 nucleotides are TGTGCCAGCAGTTACTCGGGACAGACTTATGGCTACACCTTC.

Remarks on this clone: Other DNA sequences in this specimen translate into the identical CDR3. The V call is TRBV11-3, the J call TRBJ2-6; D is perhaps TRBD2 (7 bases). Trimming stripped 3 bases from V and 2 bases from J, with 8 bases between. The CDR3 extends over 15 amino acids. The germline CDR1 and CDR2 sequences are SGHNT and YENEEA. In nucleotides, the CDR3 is TGTGCCAGCAGCTTGGGGGGGCCTGGGGCCAACGTCCTGACTTTC. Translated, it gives CASSLGGPGANVLTF.